Each of the 4 T cell receptor beta chains below was sequenced from the same sample in a study of T cells in Graves' hyperthyroidism and ophthalmopathy. Authors of the study amplified TCR beta CDR3 regions from RNA transcripts. The HTBI primer set was used in a first-round RT-PCR of the TCR CDR3. Using its own MiXCR run on the multiplex PCR reads, TCRdb lists one record per CDR3 protein. The top ten hold 29% of the sample, which has more than 150,000 distinct CDR3 sequences, about 15% seen once. The sequencing input was blood. These receptors came from a woman aged 50 to 60 with Graves' hyperthyroidism.

This clonotype has a count of ten or more. The gene calls are TRBV13 and TRBJ1-3; 8 nucleotides agree with TRBD1. The CDR3 sequence is 15 residues long. V shed 7 bases and J 4 bases; nucleotides not matched to a gene: 9. Per germline, CDR1 PRHDT and CDR2 FYEKMQ (reference sequence). The CDR3 sequence is CASNTGQGLGNTIYF. As DNA, the CDR3 is TGTGCCAGCAATACTGGACAGGGTTTAGGAAACACCATATATTTT.

The count of this clonotype is one. One base away lies a much larger clone, so this may be a sequencing read error. No conserved phenylalanine or tryptophan ends this CDR3, so it is likely a read error. The chain links TRBV5-1 to TRBJ2-2, with a tentative D call TRBD1 (6 bases). V shed 4 bases and J shed 7 bases, with 14 bases lying between them. This CDR3 is built from 14 residues. The germline V gene has CDR1 SGHRS and CDR2 YFSETQ. The CDR3 region has the DNA TGCGCCAGCAGCCGGACAGTCGAGTACGGGGAGCTGTTTCTT. Translation gives CASSRTVEYGELFL.

This clonotype was counted many times. At one of its ends the junction is not consistent with the germline gene, which may arise from a read error. This sequence joins TRBV7-7 and TRBJ2-7, with no clear D. This CDR3 contains 10 residues. Germline V gene data show CDR1 as SSHAT and CDR2 as FNYEAQ (reference sequence). The CDR3 nucleotides read TGTGCTAGCAGCCCATACGAGCAGTACTTC. Translation: CASSPYEQYF.

This clonotype showed up many times. The chain is built from TRBV4-1 and TRBJ2-7; possibly TRBD2 for D (6 bases). Between the trimmed V and J ends, which lost 1 base and 2 bases, there was a span of 15 bases. The CDR3 is made up of 16 amino acids. Germline CDR1 MGHRA, CDR2 YSYEKL. Here the CDR3 reads CASSQGGDGFAYEQYF. The CDR3 coding sequence is TGCGCCAGCAGCCAAGGGGGGGACGGGTTCGCCTACGAGCAGTACTTC.